This T cell receptor (beta chain) was retrieved from a study of OX40 agonist ivuxolimab in advanced cancers. The method was immunoSEQ multiplex PCR; TCRdb's version includes in-frame clones alone and lacks a portion of them. The data hold 65,000 to 90,000 clones, with around 90% observed a single time. The CDR3 has 14 residues. The germline V and J ends were trimmed by 5 bases and 5 bases, with 15 bases remaining between them. From germline, CDR1 is SEHNR and CDR2 FQNEAQ (reference sequence). The rearrangement joins TRBV7-9 to TRBJ2-5; D is possibly TRBD1 or TRBD2 (6 bases each). The material was CD4+ or CD8+ T cells sorted from blood, obtained in a trial of the OX40 agonist ivuxolimab. The sequence came from an adult with an advanced solid tumor such as melanoma, head and neck, liver or kidney cancer. CDR3 loop: CASSPGGLWETQYF. The CDR3 nucleotides read TGTGCCAGCAGCCCCGGGGGCCTTTGGGAGACCCAGTACTTC.